This T cell receptor beta chain was sequenced for a study of shared clonotypes between healthy human individuals. At the level of the study: The donor pool was made up of two women and three men aged 18 to 49. Each donor contributed plates that comprised three CD4 naive, three CD4 memory, two CD8 naive and one CD8 memory.

It was across several immunoSEQ plates that each subset's genomic DNA was evenly split. TCRdb keeps only in-frame clones here, not all; method: immunoSEQ multiplex PCR. Of around 1,000,000 clones in the sample, approximately 80% were seen once. Germline-derived CDR1 and CDR2 are SGHRS and YFSETQ. Trimming cost V 2 bases and J 8 bases, with 22 bases left between them. The CDR3 is 17 residues long. The origin of this receptor is a man younger than 30 in good health. Some clones in this sample may be carry-over from other donors' samples. The chain joins TRBV5-1 to TRBJ1-4; a weak D match, TRBD1 (5 bases). Sample: memory CD4+ T cells from PBMCs. Specified subset: CD45RA-negative fraction. CDR3 loop: CASSLDIRRERGEKLFF. The DNA for the CDR3 is TGCGCCAGCAGCTTAGATATCAGACGGGAGAGGGGAGAAAAACTGTTTTTT.